The clone carrying this T cell receptor (beta chain) was seen a few times. What it binds is unknown. The data belong to a study of beta chain features in type 1 diabetes. Background on the study: All samples yielded 100 million to 140 million examined sorted cells. Overall study findings and caveats: Researchers caution that PCR might favor shorter templates, equally among patients and controls.

Sequencing targeted expressed TCRB transcripts, as all isolated RNA had been reverse transcribed. The repertoire was sequenced with immunoSEQ multiplex PCR; TCRdb's copy has only in-frame clones and lacks some. The repertoire holds 500,000 to 700,000 clones, with about a sixth as singletons. Germline trimming cut 4 bases from V and 0 bases from J; bases unmatched to any gene: 11. This CDR3 is 18 amino acids long. Germline assignment: CDR1 SGHAT and CDR2 FQNNGV. The clonotype originates from a man younger than 35 in good health. The chain carries TRBV11-2 and TRBJ2-2; 7 nucleotides agree with TRBD2. The sequenced sample consisted of naive CD4+ T cells from blood. The CDR3, as DNA: TGTGCCAGCAGCTCCGTATGGGGAAGCGGGGCGAACACCGGGGAGCTGTTTTTT. Its translation is CASSSVWGSGANTGELFF.